A selection of T cell receptor beta chains follows, all from one sample in a study of human T cells and chemical hapten exposure. Via MiXCR, TCRdb re-called the RACE reads, giving one row per CDR3 protein. This repertoire shows approximately 74,000 distinct CDR3 sequences, 30% to 35% found once; its top ten account for roughly 10%. Sequencing was performed on whole blood, taken in connection with sensitization to the hapten diphenylcyclopropenone (DPC). Source of these receptors: a man between 35 and 55 years old with alopecia areata. Some clones in this sample may be carry-over from other donors' samples. The CDR3 runs from the conserved cysteine through the conserved F or W. D genes are given only for firm matches. Not every row has a clone size; where given, it reads once, few, many or a size class.

. | TRBJ1-5 | TRBV28 | . | TGTGCCAGCAGTTTACATTTCGGGTACAATCAGCCCCAGCATTTT | CASSLHFGYNQPQHF
few | TRBJ2-1 | TRBV6-6 | . | TGTGCCAGCACCGCAGGGGTCTACAATGAGCAGTTCTTC | CASTAGVYNEQFF
few | TRBJ2-1 | TRBV6-6 | . | TGTGCCAGCAGTTACGGGGGGGAGCAGTTCTTC | CASSYGGEQFF
. | TRBJ2-7 | TRBV6-1 | . | TGTGCCAGCAGTACGGGAGATAGGGCCTACGAGCAGTACTTC | CASSTGDRAYEQYF
. | TRBJ2-1 | TRBV10-2 | . | TGCGCCAGCAGGCTGCTAGCGAAAGAAGATGATGAGCAGTTCTTC | CASRLLAKEDDEQFF
. | TRBJ1-3 | TRBV12-3/TRBV12-4 | . | TGTGCCAGCAGTAACTGGACTTCTGGAAACACCATATATTTT | CASSNWTSGNTIYF
. | TRBJ2-7 | TRBV7-2 | . | TGTGCCAGCAGCTCGACAGCGGGCGAAACCTACGAGCAGTACTTC | CASSSTAGETYEQYF
. | TRBJ1-5 | TRBV28 | TRBD1 | TGTGCCAGCAGTTTAGGGACAGGGGGCAATCAGCCCCAGCATTTT | CASSLGTGGNQPQHF
few | TRBJ1-5 | TRBV20-1 | TRBD1 | TGCAGTGCTAGAGAGGGACAGTACGAAGTACATCAGCCCCAGCATTTT | CSAREGQYEVHQPQHF
few | TRBJ1-2 | TRBV4-2 | TRBD1 | TGTGCCAGCAGCCAAGATCCAAGGGGGACAGGGGGAAACTATGGCTACACCTTC | CASSQDPRGTGGNYGYTF
many | TRBJ2-7 | TRBV28 | . | TGTGCCAGCAGTTTGGGGCCCGAGCCTGACTTC | CASSLGPEPDF
. | TRBJ2-4 | TRBV7-9 | . | TGTGCCAGCAGCTCCACCACCTTAGCCAAAAACATTCAGTACTTC | CASSSTTLAKNIQYF
few | TRBJ1-2 | TRBV7-2 | TRBD1 | TGTGCCAGCAGCCCAAACCAGGGGGCGAGCTATGGCTACACCTTC | CASSPNQGASYGYTF
. | TRBJ2-7 | TRBV27 | . | TGTGCCAGCAGTACAGGGACCGAGCAGTACTTC | CASSTGTEQYF
. | TRBJ1-5 | TRBV20-1 | . | TGCAGTGCTAGAGATTGGAGGAACAATCAGCCCCAGCATTTT | CSARDWRNNQPQHF
. | TRBJ2-7 | TRBV6-5 | TRBD1 | TGTGCCAGCACTAGACAGGGGTCCTACGAGCAGTACTTC | CASTRQGSYEQYF
. | TRBJ2-5 | TRBV6-5 | . | TGTGCCAGCAGTTACTCCTGGGGGAGGCAAGAGACCCAGTACTTC | CASSYSWGRQETQYF
. | TRBJ1-6 | TRBV27 | . | TGTGCCAGCACCCGAGGGACATATAATTCACCCCTCCACTTT | CASTRGTYNSPLHF
. | TRBJ2-1 | TRBV20-1 | . | TGCAGTGCTAGAAGGGGGACACTCTCCTACAATGAGCAGTTCTTC | CSARRGTLSYNEQFF
. | TRBJ1-1 | TRBV27 | TRBD1 | TGTGCCAGCAGTTCGACAGGGACGGGGGCTGAAGCTTTCTTT | CASSSTGTGAEAFF
once | TRBJ1-3 | TRBV25-1 | . | TGTGCCAGCAGTGAAATCGGTGGGGCTACTGGAAACACCATATATTTT | CASSEIGGATGNTIYF
. | TRBJ1-2 | TRBV20-1 | . | TGCAGTGCTTCCCCAGGACAGACCTATGGCTACACCTTC | CSASPGQTYGYTF
. | TRBJ2-7 | TRBV7-9 | TRBD1 | TGTGCCAGCAGTCCACCGGGACAGGGGGTTTACGAGCAGTACTTC | CASSPPGQGVYEQYF
. | TRBJ1-4 | TRBV5-6 | . | TGTGCCAGCAGCTTGCAAAAACTGTTTTTT | CASSLQKLFF
few | TRBJ2-7 | TRBV20-1 | TRBD2 | TGCAGTGCTCACATCCCCGGGACTAGCGGGAGGGCCGGGCAGTACTTC | CSAHIPGTSGRAGQYF
. | TRBJ2-3 | TRBV12-3/TRBV12-4 | . | TGTGCCACCAAGTTTACCAGGAGTTTCCCCGCAGATACGCAGTATTTT | CATKFTRSFPADTQYF